The sequence of this TCR beta chain was determined in a study of CD8 T cells in Susac syndrome. Findings of the study overall: The study recognized that the number of individuals in its TCR sequencing and HLA analysis was relatively small.

Roughly 0.5 to 1 ug RNA was reverse transcribed with random hexamers. Multiplex PCR with immunoSEQ amplified the TCR beta CDR3 across 54 Vbeta and 13 Jbeta. One entry per CDR3 protein results from TCRdb running MiXCR on the immunoSEQ multiplex PCR reads. The data hold under 200,000 distinct CDR3 sequences, with 85% to 95% observed a single time. About this clonotype itself: The target antigen is unknown.

Germline V lookup: CDR1 MNHEY, CDR2 SMNVEV (reference sequence). The CDR3 has 13 residues. Trimming cost V 3 bases and J 5 bases, with 10 bases left between them. Blood CD8+ and CD4+ T cells underwent high-throughput TCR beta sequencing. The multiple sclerosis control group was made up of treatment-naive patients with stable or active relapsing-remitting disease. Material: CD8+ T cells from PBMCs. This receptor was identified in a human donor with multiple sclerosis. The chain couples TRBV27 to TRBJ2-5, with D unclear. This CDR3 reads CASSFYGSETQYF. CDR3 bases: TGTGCCAGCAGTTTTTATGGTTCGGAGACCCAGTACTTC.